This T cell receptor beta chain appears in the sequencing data of a study of human T cells and chemical hapten exposure. The time point: patch test 1, 2 weeks after DPC sensitization. Documented treatment: therapeutic diphenylcyclopropenone sensitization with weekly scalp DPC. Whole-study findings and limits: The formation of large CDR3 similarity clusters by expanded TCRs significantly exceeded that of controls.

TCRdb analysed the RACE reads with MiXCR anew, one entry per CDR3 protein. The data show tens of thousands of distinct CDR3 sequences, 32% seen once. About this clonotype itself: The target antigen is unknown.

CDR1 and CDR2 from the germline V gene are MRHNA and SNTAGT. The V gene lost 3 bases and the J gene lost 4 bases, with 9 bases spanning the gap. The CDR3 totals 14 residues. Here the sequenced sample was whole blood, taken in connection with sensitization to the hapten diphenylcyclopropenone (DPC). The source of this sequence is a middle-aged man with alopecia areata. Some clones in this sample may be carry-over from other donors' samples. This rearrangement joins TRBV6-4 to TRBJ2-2; a possible D gene is TRBD1 (5 bases). CDR3 region: CASSERGSTGELFF. In DNA form, the CDR3 reads TGTGCCAGCAGTGAAAGGGGTAGCACCGGGGAGCTGTTTTTT.